A selection of T cell receptor beta chains follows, all from one sample in a study of cytomegalovirus exposure and HLA in healthy donors. Method: immunoSEQ multiplex PCR; TCRdb's copy keeps in-frame clones and lacks some. The sample yields 75,000 to 100,000 clones, around 78% seen once. Sequencing was performed on PBMCs. The receptors stem from a man aged 25 to 40 in good health and CMV-seronegative. Both conserved end residues are part of each CDR3. D genes are given only for firm matches. Expanded clones get a size class; other rows say once, few or many, or leave the size out.

clone_size	v_call	d_call	cdr3_length	j_call	cdr3_aa	cdr3_nt
NA	TRBV9	TRBD2	14	TRBJ2-1	CASNMAGGPDEQFF	TGTGCCAGCAATATGGCGGGAGGGCCCGATGAGCAGTTCTTC
NA	TRBV7-2	NA	14	TRBJ1-6	CASSSTPGISPLHF	TGTGCCAGCAGCAGCACCCCGGGGATTTCACCCCTCCACTTT
NA	TRBV6-1	NA	14	TRBJ1-2	CASSEAGGNYGYTF	TGTGCCAGCAGTGAAGCAGGGGGTAACTATGGCTACACCTTC
NA	TRBV12-1	NA	17	TRBJ1-1	CASSPCGNTGPNTEAFF	TGTGCCAGCAGCCCTTGTGGGAACACAGGGCCGAACACTGAAGCTTTCTTT
NA	TRBV5-1	NA	14	TRBJ1-2	CASSLAQGSYGYTF	TGCGCCAGCAGCTTGGCACAGGGTTCCTATGGCTACACCTTC
NA	TRBV19	TRBD2	16	TRBJ2-2	CASIGTSGRISGELFF	TGTGCCAGTATAGGGACTAGCGGGAGGATTTCCGGGGAGCTGTTTTTT
NA	TRBV5-1	NA	14	TRBJ2-5	CASSFGTNQETQYF	TGCGCCAGCAGCTTTGGGACAAACCAAGAGACCCAGTACTTC
NA	TRBV14	NA	13	TRBJ1-2	CASSQVRVEGYTF	TGTGCCAGCAGCCAAGTCAGGGTGGAAGGCTACACCTTC
NA	TRBV11-3	NA	13	TRBJ2-1	CASSQGPANEQFF	TGTGCCAGCTCACAGGGACCCGCCAATGAGCAGTTCTTC
NA	TRBV5-5	NA	12	TRBJ2-5	CASSPDSETQYF	TGTGCCAGCAGCCCTGACAGCGAGACCCAGTACTTC
NA	TRBV6-5	TRBD1	12	TRBJ1-5	CASSSGTASQHF	TGTGCCAGCAGTTCGGGGACAGCCTCCCAGCATTTT
NA	TRBV5-8	NA	13	TRBJ1-6	CASSLTDNSPLHF	TGTGCCAGCAGCTTAACGGATAATTCACCCCTCCACTTT
NA	TRBV7-9	NA	13	TRBJ1-2	CASSLAVNYGYTF	TGTGCCAGCAGCTTAGCCGTAAACTATGGCTACACCTTC
NA	TRBV7-9	NA	16	TRBJ2-1	CASSLGGLPSYNEQFF	TGTGCCAGCAGCTTAGGGGGACTTCCCTCCTACAATGAGCAGTTCTTC
NA	TRBV29-1	TRBD1	14	TRBJ2-3	CSVDPGTGEDTQYF	TGCAGCGTTGACCCCGGGACAGGGGAAGATACGCAGTATTTT
NA	TRBV5-4	NA	15	TRBJ2-7	CASSQDRGVFWEQYF	TGTGCCAGCAGCCAAGATAGAGGCGTTTTCTGGGAGCAGTACTTC
NA	TRBV7-8	TRBD1	18	TRBJ2-3	CASSLLAGGPMGTDTQYF	TGTGCCAGCAGCTTACTGGCAGGGGGCCCTATGGGAACAGATACGCAGTATTTT
NA	TRBV7-3	TRBD1	15	TRBJ1-6	CASSSLGTGASPLHF	TGTGCCAGCAGCTCGCTCGGGACAGGGGCTTCACCCCTCCACTTT
NA	TRBV2	NA	16	TRBJ1-6	CASSVQGQDNNSPLHF	TGTGCCAGCAGTGTCCAGGGACAAGATAATAATTCACCCCTCCACTTT
NA	TRBV7-3	NA	14	TRBJ1-1	CASSLTGRGDEAFF	TGTGCCAGCAGCTTAACAGGCAGGGGTGATGAAGCTTTCTTT
NA	TRBV9	TRBD2	16	TRBJ2-3	CASSVEGLASTDTQYF	TGTGCCAGCAGCGTAGAGGGACTAGCGTCGACGGATACGCAGTATTTT
NA	TRBV5-4	TRBD1	14	TRBJ2-1	CASSYGQGAYEQFF	TGTGCCAGCAGCTATGGACAGGGCGCGTATGAGCAGTTCTTC
few	TRBV4-1	NA	17	TRBJ2-2	CASSQDSLDRNTGELFF	TGCGCCAGCAGCCAAGATTCACTAGATAGGAACACCGGGGAGCTGTTTTTT
NA	TRBV7-9	NA	14	TRBJ1-5	CASSLSVGRQPQHF	TGTGCCAGCAGCTTATCAGTGGGGCGACAGCCCCAGCATTTT
NA	TRBV7-3	TRBD1	16	TRBJ1-2	CASSPQAGQGIRGYTF	TGTGCCAGCAGCCCCCAGGCGGGACAGGGTATACGTGGCTACACCTTC
NA	TRBV28	NA	15	TRBJ2-3	CASRFTGSSTDTQYF	TGTGCCAGCAGATTCACAGGGTCTAGCACAGATACGCAGTATTTT
NA	TRBV27	NA	15	TRBJ2-4	CASAWSGVAKNIQYF	TGTGCCAGCGCATGGTCAGGGGTAGCCAAAAACATTCAGTACTTC
NA	TRBV6-1	NA	12	TRBJ1-1	CASSGGGTEAFF	TGTGCCAGCAGCGGAGGAGGAACTGAAGCTTTCTTT
NA	TRBV28	TRBD1	12	TRBJ1-2	CASSTGGAGYTF	TGTGCCAGCAGTACAGGGGGTGCTGGCTACACCTTC
NA	TRBV25-1	TRBD1	12	TRBJ1-2	CASRQTGGGYTF	TGTGCCAGCAGGCAGACAGGGGGAGGCTACACCTTC
NA	TRBV5-5	NA	14	TRBJ1-5	CASSFNTGNQPQHF	TGTGCCAGCAGCTTTAACACAGGGAATCAGCCCCAGCATTTT
NA	TRBV5-8	NA	14	TRBJ2-2	CASSLQRNTGELFF	TGTGCCAGCAGCTTACAGAGAAACACCGGGGAGCTGTTTTTT
NA	TRBV19	NA	16	TRBJ1-2	CASSTLPGNTNYGYTF	TGTGCCAGTAGTACCCTCCCCGGGAATACTAACTATGGCTACACCTTC
few	TRBV4-3	TRBD1	15	TRBJ1-5	CASSQDPQGDQPQHF	TGCGCCAGCAGCCAAGATCCCCAGGGGGATCAGCCCCAGCATTTT
NA	TRBV6-1	NA	15	TRBJ1-2	CASSPTDAGWGGYTF	TGTGCCAGCAGCCCCACTGACGCGGGCTGGGGTGGCTACACCTTC
NA	TRBV5-8	NA	14	TRBJ2-3	CASSSGGLTDTQYF	TGTGCCAGCAGCTCCGGGGGATTGACAGATACGCAGTATTTT
NA	TRBV11-3	NA	12	TRBJ2-1	CASSLGTNEQFF	TGTGCCAGCAGCTTAGGAACAAATGAGCAGTTCTTC
NA	TRBV11-1	TRBD2	16	TRBJ2-5	CASSEGLAGVGETQYF	TGTGCCAGCAGCGAGGGACTAGCGGGAGTAGGGGAGACCCAGTACTTC
few	TRBV6-1	NA	16	TRBJ2-6	CASSEALLVSANVLTF	TGTGCCAGCAGTGAAGCGCTTCTAGTGAGCGCCAACGTCCTGACTTTC
NA	TRBV27	NA	16	TRBJ1-1	CASSFWGGALNTEAFF	TGTGCCAGCAGTTTCTGGGGGGGCGCGTTGAACACTGAAGCTTTCTTT
NA	TRBV10-3	TRBD1	15	TRBJ2-5	CAIRQGFGPQETQYF	TGTGCCATCAGACAGGGGTTCGGCCCACAAGAGACCCAGTACTTC
NA	TRBV7-9	NA	14	TRBJ1-4	CASSKRTARGKLFF	TGTGCCAGCAGCAAACGGACTGCCCGGGGAAAACTGTTTTTT
few	TRBV2	NA	16	TRBJ1-1	CASSDRPRGGRTEAFF	TGTGCCAGCAGTGATCGCCCAAGGGGGGGTCGTACTGAAGCTTTCTTT
NA	TRBV5-1	NA	15	TRBJ1-1	CASSLQGGGNTEAFF	TGCGCCAGCAGCTTGCAGGGAGGAGGGAACACTGAAGCTTTCTTT
NA	TRBV27	TRBD1	14	TRBJ2-7	CASSTGTGAWEQYF	TGTGCCAGCAGTACCGGGACAGGGGCATGGGAGCAGTACTTC
NA	TRBV4-1	TRBD2	17	TRBJ2-2	CASSQVSSGILTGELFF	TGCGCCAGCAGCCAAGTTTCCAGCGGGATATTAACCGGGGAGCTGTTTTTT
NA	TRBV27	TRBD1	13	TRBJ1-2	CASSFRAGGGYTF	TGTGCCAGCAGTTTCCGGGCAGGGGGTGGCTACACCTTC
NA	TRBV10-3	TRBD2	16	TRBJ2-1	CAIRGGLAGVSNEQFF	TGTGCCATCAGGGGGGGACTAGCGGGAGTCTCCAATGAGCAGTTCTTC
NA	TRBV5-4	TRBD1	14	TRBJ1-1	CASSRNRDRAEAFF	TGTGCCAGCAGCCGCAACCGGGACAGGGCTGAAGCTTTCTTT
NA	TRBV11-3	NA	19	TRBJ1-1	CASSYTGRVSRRMNTEAFF	TGTGCCAGCAGTTACACAGGGAGAGTCAGCAGGCGCATGAACACTGAAGCTTTCTTT
few	TRBV11-2	NA	15	TRBJ1-4	CASSSRGIRDEKLFF	TGTGCCAGCAGCTCTAGGGGGATTCGGGATGAAAAACTGTTTTTT
NA	TRBV27	NA	13	TRBJ2-2	CASSFQGPGELFF	TGTGCCAGCAGTTTCCAGGGGCCCGGGGAGCTGTTTTTT
once	TRBV11-2	NA	16	TRBJ1-1	CASLPGYRVLNTEAFF	TGTGCCAGCCTCCCAGGTTACAGGGTATTGAACACTGAAGCTTTCTTT
NA	TRBV19	NA	14	TRBJ1-2	CASTPPGGRYGYTF	TGTGCCAGTACCCCTCCTGGCGGCCGCTATGGCTACACCTTC
NA	TRBV28	TRBD1	17	TRBJ1-5	CASSPWGQGPSNQPQHF	TGTGCCAGCAGTCCATGGGGACAGGGACCGAGCAATCAGCCCCAGCATTTT
NA	TRBV27	TRBD2	15	TRBJ2-1	CASSLWQGTRNEQFF	TGTGCCAGCAGTTTATGGCAGGGGACTAGAAATGAGCAGTTCTTC
NA	TRBV19	TRBD1	14	TRBJ1-5	CASGTVYSNQPQHF	TGTGCCAGTGGGACAGTGTATAGCAATCAGCCCCAGCATTTT
few	TRBV7-2	NA	13	TRBJ1-6	CASSLEGPSPLHF	TGTGCCAGCAGCTTAGAGGGGCCCTCACCCCTCCACTTT